The 13 T cell receptor beta chains given below trace back to one sample, sequenced in a study of graft-versus-host responses after intestinal transplantation. The assay was immunoSEQ multiplex PCR, and TCRdb's table has in-frame clones only and misses some. The sample carries about 45,000 clones, roughly 90% recorded once. The sample here was PBMCs, taken 524 days after transplant. These TCRs come from a human patient who received an intestinal transplant, so some T cells may come from the graft donor.

This sequence joins TRBV28 and TRBJ1-4; a weak D match, TRBD1 (6 bases). This CDR3 is built from 16 residues. Germline assignment: CDR1 MDHEN and CDR2 SYDVKM. Trimming took off 5 bases at V and 0 bases at J, with 13 bases between the two ends. In nucleotides, the CDR3 is TGTGCCAGCAGTCTAACAGGGCAGTCAACTAATGAAAAACTGTTTTTT. Translation: CASSLTGQSTNEKLFF.

This clone has only one observation. This chain connects TRBV4-2 to TRBJ2-5; D possibly corresponds to TRBD2 (6 bases). Germline CDR1 is LGHNA and CDR2 is YNFKEQ. V lost 0 bases and J lost 4, with 21 bases in between. The CDR3 runs to 18 residues. The CDR3: CASSQEIAEPSAGETQYF. CDR3 in DNA: TGTGCCAGCAGCCAAGAAATAGCGGAGCCCTCCGCGGGAGAGACCCAGTACTTC.

The rearrangement uses TRBV28 and TRBJ1-1; 8 bases line up with TRBD1. The germline V gene has CDR1 MDHEN and CDR2 SYDVKM. Unmatched junction bases numbered 7, after V lost 4 bases and J lost 3 bases. The CDR3 length is 15 residues. The CDR3: CASSSLGQGHTEAFF. Written as DNA, the CDR3 is TGTGCCAGCAGTTCCCTTGGACAGGGACACACTGAAGCTTTCTTT.

This rearrangement joins TRBV6-5 to TRBJ2-1; perhaps TRBD2 as D (5 bases). From germline, CDR1 is MNHEY and CDR2 SVGAGI. Trimming left V 2 bases short and J 8 bases short, with 13 bases between. This CDR3 spans 14 amino acids. The CDR3 loop reads CASSYRGAMDEQFF. The CDR3 bases are TGTGCCAGCAGTTACCGGGGAGCCATGGATGAGCAGTTCTTC.

The chain has TRBV29-1 and TRBJ2-5; 9 bases map to TRBD1. The CDR3 is 13 residues long. The germline CDR1 and CDR2 sequences are SQVTM and ANQGSEA. V gave up 5 bases and J gave up 7 bases; unmatched junction bases: 8. The CDR3 protein is CSVRDRAGGTQYF. CDR3 coding DNA: TGCAGCGTTCGGGACAGGGCCGGGGGGACCCAGTACTTC.

The rearrangement joins TRBV25-1 to TRBJ2-7; D remains ambiguous. Germline assignment: CDR1 MGHDK and CDR2 SYGVNS. This CDR3 region has 10 residues. With 6 bases removed from V and 3 bases from J, the gap between germline ends came to 3 bases. Here the CDR3 reads CASSNYEQYF. The CDR3 DNA reads TGTGCCAGCAGCAACTACGAGCAGTACTTC.

The chain has TRBV7-3 and TRBJ2-1; TRBD1 agrees at 8 bases. This CDR3 has 15 residues. In germline, CDR1 is SGHTA, CDR2 FQGTGA. V trimming: 0 bases; J trimming: 7 bases; junction bases outside the gene matches: 5. The CDR3 DNA reads as TGTGCCAGCAGCTTAACACGACAGGGGAGGAATGAGCAGTTCTTC. Amino acid sequence: CASSLTRQGRNEQFF.

The chain recombines TRBV5-4 with TRBJ2-5; D ambiguous. The V end was cut by 1 base, the J end by 5 bases, with 9 bases between. The germline V gene has CDR1 SGHNT and CDR2 YYREEE (reference sequence). The CDR3 length is 13 residues. CDR3 in DNA: TGTGCCAGCAGCTTGTCAAGAGAGGAGACCCAGTACTTC. This sequence encodes CASSLSREETQYF.

The chain recombines TRBV7-9 with TRBJ1-5; D uncertain. This CDR3 comprises 13 residues. Germline-derived CDR1 and CDR2 are SEHNR and FQNEAQ (reference sequence). Trimming removed 2 bases from V and 11 bases from J, with 13 bases in between. As DNA, the CDR3 is TGTGCCAGCAGCTTACTAGGCCCCCTCGCCCAGCATTTT. It specifies CASSLLGPLAQHF.

The rearrangement uses TRBV5-1 and TRBJ2-1; 11 bases fit TRBD2. V lost 3 bases, J lost 7 bases, and 9 bases stayed unmatched. Germline V lookup: CDR1 SGHRS, CDR2 YFSETQ. The CDR3 is 16 amino acids. CDR3 sequence (DNA): TGCGCCAGCAGCTCCTCCGGGACTAGCGGTAAAAATGAGCAGTTCTTC. It encodes CASSSSGTSGKNEQFF.

The chain links TRBV27 to TRBJ2-7, with unresolved D. In germline, CDR1 is MNHEY, CDR2 SMNVEV (reference sequence). The CDR3 spans 14 residues. V was clipped by 5 bases and J by 0 bases, with 11 bases between them. The CDR3 spells CASSPSGPSYEQYF. CDR3 nucleotides: TGTGCCAGCAGTCCCTCCGGCCCCTCCTACGAGCAGTACTTC.

The chain has TRBV13 and TRBJ2-3; D remains ambiguous. Germline V gene lookup returns CDR1 PRHDT and CDR2 FYEKMQ (reference sequence). The CDR3 covers 16 residues. Deletions cut 0 bases from V and 2 bases from J, with 12 bases between. CDR3 DNA sequence: TGTGCCAGCAGCTTAGGCCTTGTCCCCGACACAGATACGCAGTATTTT. Amino acids: CASSLGLVPDTDTQYF.

The chain recombines TRBV9 with TRBJ1-2, with D possibly being TRBD1 (6 bases). There are 16 residues in the CDR3. Trimming took off 0 bases at V and 6 bases at J, with 18 bases between the two ends. Germline V lookup: CDR1 SGDLS, CDR2 YYNGEE. In DNA form, the CDR3 reads TGTGCCAGCAGCGTAGAGCCAGAGGCAGGGGAAGATGGCTACACCTTC. Protein sequence: CASSVEPEAGEDGYTF.